This T cell receptor (beta chain) was recorded in a study of identical twins. Findings and limits, study-wide: Carriage of fewer insertions was seen in abundant cord blood beta clonotypes, whereas memory repertoires showed none.

This CDR3 is 13 amino acids long. Germline loops: CDR1 LGHDT, CDR2 YNNKEL (reference sequence). J was trimmed by 4 bases and V by 4 bases; bases with no gene match: 1. Details on this clonotype: Its specificity is unknown.

TCRdb called the 5' RACE reads again in MiXCR, with one record for every CDR3 protein. The table has 350,000 or so distinct CDR3 sequences, approximately 10% seen once. This chain connects TRBV3-1 to TRBJ1-5; the match to TRBD1 covers 7 bases. Sequenced sample: naive T cells sorted from blood. The clonotype originates from a woman between 45 and 60 years old in good health. As DNA, the CDR3 is TGTGCCAGCAGCCGGGACAGAAATCAGCCCCAGCATTTT. Translated: CASSRDRNQPQHF.